Shown below are 25 T cell receptor delta chains from a single sample sequenced in a study of Vδ1+ human thymocytes. What these receptors recognize is not known. Study-level points and caveats: In the thymus, TRG and TRD repertoires looked highly polyclonal with Gaussian CDR3 lengths.

The template was reverse-transcribed extracted RNA. The CDR3 regions were amplified by multiplex PCR from V-gene primers to a constant-region primer. TCRdb re-analyzed the multiplex PCR reads via CATT. Among around 76,000 delta-chain clones listed, about 30% were seen once. Sequencing input: Vdelta1+ gamma-delta thymocytes from the thymus. Subset noted: FACS-sorted CD3+ TCRalphabeta- TCRVdelta1+ TCRVdelta2- thymocytes. The source of these receptors is a boy under two years old who had congenital heart surgery.

This clone was seen more than once but under ten times. The V and J genes are TRDV1 and TRDJ1; TRDD3 matches at 12 bases. The germline CDR1 and CDR2 sequences are TSWWSYY and QGS. After removal of 0 bases from V and 4 bases from J, the junction contained 27 bases not matched to a gene. The CDR3 sequence is 24 residues long. The CDR3 coding sequence is TGTGCTCTTGGGGAACTAGCCCGTTCCTACGGCTATACTGGGGGATACCCTGATGGCGATAAACTCATCTTT. This codes for CALGELARSYGYTGGYPDGDKLIF.

The chain recombines TRDV1 with TRDJ1; D possibly corresponds to TRDD3 (6 bases). With 1 base removed from V and 5 bases from J, the gap between germline ends came to 26 bases. Germline CDR1 reads TSWWSYY; CDR2 reads QGS. The CDR3 consists of 19 residues. The CDR3 region has the DNA TGTGCTCTTGGGGAACGGGGGCCTCCTATGGCTGGGGATGAGGATAAACTCATCTTT. This codes for CALGERGPPMAGDEDKLIF.

Only a few counts were recorded for this clone. Different DNA sequences within this sample yield the same CDR3. The V and J genes are TRDV2 and TRDJ1, with a weak D call TRDD3 (5 bases). Deletions cut 3 bases from V and 4 bases from J, with 14 bases between. The CDR3 consists of 14 residues. The germline V gene has CDR1 GEAIGNYY and CDR2 EKD. The CDR3: CACDGRGGNDKLIF. The CDR3 DNA reads TGTGCCTGTGACGGCCGAGGGGGTAACGATAAACTCATCTTT.

The V gene is TRDV1, the J gene TRDJ1; D may be TRDD2 (6 bases). With 7 bases removed from V and 0 bases from J, the gap between germline ends came to 36 bases. CDR1 and CDR2 (germline): TSWWSYY, QGS. The CDR3 consists of 22 residues. The CDR3 reads CALAASLPPRLELPGDTDKLIF. In nucleotides, the CDR3 is TGTGCTCTTGCCGCTAGCCTTCCCCCGCGTTTGGAATTACCGGGGGACACCGATAAACTCATCTTT.

Only one count was recorded for this clone. This chain uses TRDV1 with TRDJ1; the match to TRDD3 covers 13 bases. CDR3 length: 24 amino acids. Germline CDR1 and CDR2: TSWWSYY and QGS. The ends lost 1 base at V and 4 bases at J; junction bases unmatched: 27. The CDR3 bases are TGTGCTCTTGGGGAACAAAGAGTATCCTGCACCTCGTACTGGGGGATACGGGGACTCGATAAACTCATCTTT. Residues: CALGEQRVSCTSYWGIRGLDKLIF.

V usage is TRDV1 and J usage is TRDJ1; 10 nucleotides align to TRDD3. Germline V gene lookup returns CDR1 TSWWSYY and CDR2 QGS. The CDR3 spans 19 residues. With V trimmed by 4 bases and J by 7 bases, 21 bases remained unmatched. CDR3 protein: CALGANQFLPWGIYGKLIF. The DNA of the CDR3 is TGTGCTCTTGGGGCCAACCAATTCCTACCCTGGGGGATATACGGTAAACTCATCTTT.

The chain combines TRDV1 with TRDJ1, with D tentatively TRDD3 (6 bases). This CDR3 has 19 amino acids. CDR1 TSWWSYY and CDR2 QGS come from the germline V gene. The V gene lost 4 bases and the J gene lost 3 bases, with 27 bases spanning the gap. The CDR3 DNA is TGTGCTCTTGGGGGCACTGGGTTACCCAGGAGAAGCGGGGCCGATAAACTCATCTTT. It encodes CALGGTGLPRRSGADKLIF.

This clone was counted between two and nine times. The chain combines TRDV1 with TRDJ1; 10 positions agree with TRDD3. The CDR3 is 20 residues long. V lost 4 bases to trimming and J lost 1 base; unmatched junction nucleotides: 18. Looked up from germline, CDR1 is TSWWSYY and CDR2 is QGS. Here the CDR3 reads CALGGSGPTRGIRCTDKLIF. CDR3 coding DNA: TGTGCTCTTGGGGGAAGTGGCCCTACGCGGGGGATACGCTGCACCGATAAACTCATCTTT.

This chain links TRDV1 with TRDJ1, with D possibly being TRDD3 (6 bases). This CDR3 has 19 amino acids. Germline-derived CDR1 and CDR2 are TSWWSYY and QGS. Trimming shortened V by 2 bases and J by 4 bases, and 26 bases separated the two germline ends. CDR3 DNA: TGTGCTCTTGGGGAATTCGAGTCTAACCGGGTCCGCTGGGGCGATAAACTCATCTTT. The encoded protein is CALGEFESNRVRWGDKLIF.

Concerning this clone itself: Distinct nucleotide sequences in the sample also encode this CDR3. This chain joins TRDV1 and TRDJ1; TRDD3 matches at 8 bases. V gave up 1 base and J gave up 6 bases; unmatched junction bases: 19. Germline CDR1 TSWWSYY, CDR2 QGS. The CDR3 extends over 19 amino acids. This CDR3 is CALGEQSFAGWGTTHKLIF. The CDR3 DNA reads TGTGCTCTTGGGGAACAGTCCTTTGCTGGCTGGGGGACGACGCATAAACTCATCTTT.

The sample holds one count of this clone. This chain uses TRDV2 with TRDJ2; no clear D. Trimming cost V 0 bases and J 3 bases, with 13 bases left between them. Per the germline V gene, CDR1 is GEAIGNYY and CDR2 is EKD. CDR3 length: 16 residues. The CDR3 protein is CACDTAGLDMTAQLFF. CDR3 in DNA: TGTGCCTGTGACACCGCGGGGCTGGACATGACAGCACAACTCTTCTTT.

This rearrangement joins TRDV2 to TRDJ1; D is uncertain. V lost 0 bases and J lost 11, with 6 bases in between. In germline, CDR1 is GEAIGNYY, CDR2 EKD. CDR3 size: 10 residues. The CDR3 region has the DNA TGTGCCTGTGACACCGCAAGGCTCATCTTT. It encodes CACDTARLIF.

The chain joins TRDV2 to TRDJ1; 8 nucleotides align to TRDD3. The trim removed 2 bases at V and 6 bases at J, leaving 16 bases unmatched. The CDR3 covers 17 residues. The germline gives CDR1 GEAIGNYY, CDR2 EKD. The CDR3 coding sequence is TGTGCCTGTGACAGCTGGGGGAGGGTCCCAACCGGAAATAAACTCATCTTT. Translating it yields CACDSWGRVPTGNKLIF.

The chain couples TRDV1 to TRDJ1, with 8 bases aligning to TRDD3. CDR3 size: 24 residues. Germline assignment: CDR1 TSWWSYY and CDR2 QGS. V shed 2 bases, J shed 0 bases, and the junction held 29 bases outside the gene matches. The CDR3 protein is CALGERNENELLSGGNSYTDKLIF. CDR3 DNA: TGTGCTCTTGGGGAAAGGAATGAAAACGAGTTACTTTCTGGGGGAAACTCGTACACCGATAAACTCATCTTT.

This clone was found once. The chain uses TRDV1 and TRDJ1, with 10 nucleotides matching TRDD3. The V segment lost 5 bases and the J segment 2 bases; nucleotides outside the gene matches: 20. The CDR3 sequence is 20 residues long. Germline assignment: CDR1 TSWWSYY and CDR2 QGS. CDR3 sequence reads: CALGLHSSVLGDVGTDKLIF. The CDR3 bases are TGTGCTCTTGGGCTACACTCTTCCGTACTGGGGGATGTAGGAACCGATAAACTCATCTTT.

This sequence joins TRDV1 and TRDJ1, with 8 bases that match TRDD3. The CDR3 consists of 18 residues. The trim removed 3 bases at V and 0 bases at J, leaving 12 bases unmatched. Germline V gene sequence: CDR1 TSWWSYY, CDR2 QGS. CDR3 in amino acids: CALGERYGWGIYTDKLIF. The CDR3 DNA is TGTGCTCTTGGGGAGCGGTACGGGTGGGGGATCTACACCGATAAACTCATCTTT.

Concerning this clone: This same CDR3 is encoded by further DNA sequences in the sample. The V gene is TRDV1, the J gene TRDJ1; 13 bases match TRDD3. Germline V gene sequence: CDR1 TSWWSYY, CDR2 QGS. V trimming: 1 base; J trimming: 0 bases; junction bases outside the gene matches: 20. The CDR3 covers 23 residues. In nucleotides, the CDR3 is TGTGCTCTTGGGGAACCCGACGCCGCCGTTGACTGGGGGATACGCTCGTACACCGATAAACTCATCTTT. This sequence encodes CALGEPDAAVDWGIRSYTDKLIF.

This clone occurred a few times. At one boundary the junction diverges from the germline segment, which might be a read error. J is TRDJ1 and V is TRDV1, with D perhaps TRDD2 (5 bases). CDR1 and CDR2 (germline): TSWWSYY, QGS. The CDR3 totals 9 residues. The CDR3 DNA follows: TGTGCTCTTGGCATGACGGCCTTCTTC. This encodes CALGMTAFF.

The chain recombines TRDV1 with TRDJ1, with D possibly TRDD3 on 6 matching bases. Looked up from germline, CDR1 is TSWWSYY and CDR2 is QGS. CDR3 length: 18 residues. The V end was cut by 5 bases, the J end by 8 bases, with 30 bases between. CDR3 in DNA: TGTGCTCTTGGGCCATTTATCCGGCCTTCGAGGGGGACACTCAAACTCATCTTT. Translated, it gives CALGPFIRPSRGTLKLIF.

This chain joins TRDV1 and TRDJ1, with D perhaps matching TRDD2 (6 bases). Germline-derived CDR1 and CDR2 are TSWWSYY and QGS. CDR3 length: 25 amino acids. V dropped 1 base and J dropped 4 bases, with 43 bases sitting between them. The CDR3 nucleotides are TGTGCTCTTGGGGAACGAAGGCCCTTTCCTAGACTACCGCTACTGGAGAACGATGATGGCGATAAACTCATCTTT. The encoded protein is CALGERRPFPRLPLLENDDGDKLIF.

The chain carries TRDV2 and TRDJ1; 9 positions agree with TRDD3. Germline CDR1 GEAIGNYY, CDR2 EKD. This CDR3 has 23 amino acids. The V segment lost 4 bases and the J segment 1 base; nucleotides outside the gene matches: 30. CDR3 protein: CACEERSFSLLLGDTPVTDKLIF. The CDR3 DNA sequence: TGTGCCTGTGAGGAGAGGAGTTTTTCTCTTCTTCTTGGGGATACGCCTGTCACCGATAAACTCATCTTT.

The chain uses TRDV1 and TRDJ1, with 13 positions matching TRDD3. CDR3 length equals 22 residues. Germline CDR1 and CDR2: TSWWSYY and QGS. V lost 0 bases to trimming and J lost 4 bases; unmatched junction nucleotides: 20. The CDR3 spells CALGELIPTERTGGYGGDKLIF. CDR3 DNA sequence: TGTGCTCTTGGGGAACTCATTCCTACGGAAAGAACTGGGGGATACGGAGGCGATAAACTCATCTTT.

The chain couples TRDV1 to TRDJ1, with D possibly being TRDD2 (6 bases). Germline V gene sequence: CDR1 TSWWSYY, CDR2 QGS. V was pared by 3 bases and J by 7 bases, with 33 bases between. This CDR3 region has 20 residues. Written as DNA, the CDR3 is TGTGCTCTTGGGGACCTTCCGACTTCCCCCTGGGCTATTCACCTTCGTAAACTCATCTTT. Amino acid sequence: CALGDLPTSPWAIHLRKLIF.

The V gene is TRDV1, the J gene TRDJ1; 12 nucleotides agree with TRDD3. The V segment lost 4 bases and the J segment 3 bases; nucleotides outside the gene matches: 24. CDR1 TSWWSYY and CDR2 QGS come from the germline V gene. The CDR3 runs 22 residues. The CDR3 sequence is CALGANGFRSGVLGDTSDKLIF. The DNA of the CDR3 is TGTGCTCTTGGGGCTAACGGGTTCCGCTCGGGGGTACTGGGGGATACATCCGATAAACTCATCTTT.

This clone was seen only a few times. The rearrangement joins TRDV1 to TRDJ1; D not certain. V dropped 0 bases and J dropped 0 bases, with 11 bases sitting between them. This CDR3 has 16 amino acids. Per the germline V gene, CDR1 is TSWWSYY and CDR2 is QGS. The CDR3: CALGELGPLHTDKLIF. The CDR3 coding sequence is TGTGCTCTTGGGGAACTTGGACCCTTACACACCGATAAACTCATCTTT.